Following are 16 T cell receptor beta chains from one sample sequenced in a study of beta chain features in type 1 diabetes. All of the isolated RNA was reverse transcribed, so expressed TCRB transcripts were sequenced. Repertoires were generated with immunoSEQ multiplex PCR, while TCRdb's copy carries only in-frame clones and drops some. Of a few hundred thousand clones in the sample, 25% to 35% were seen once. Sequencing used central memory CD4+ T cells from blood. Receptor source: a young man in good health.

This clone was detected only a few times. J is TRBJ1-1 and V is TRBV19; the D is unclear. V lost 3 bases and J 5 bases, leaving 13 bases between the germline ends. Germline V gene data show CDR1 as LNHDA and CDR2 as SQIVND (reference sequence). This CDR3 is built from 14 residues. The CDR3, as DNA: TGTGCCAGTAGTATGGACCCGGGAGTTACTGAAGCTTTCTTT. Its protein product is CASSMDPGVTEAFF.

This clone was picked up a small number of times. One junction end disagrees with the germline gene, perhaps due to a read error. The rearrangement links TRBV30 to TRBJ1-2, with D maybe TRBD1 (5 bases). CDR1 is GTSNPN, CDR2 SVGIG, per germline (reference sequence). This CDR3 has 10 residues. DNA for the CDR3: TGTGCCTGGAGTGCTAGAGGGGCCCCCTTC. This encodes CAWSARGAPF.

The J gene is TRBJ2-6, the V gene TRBV18; D perhaps matches TRBD1 (6 bases). Trimming removed 8 bases from V and 2 bases from J, with 10 bases in between. The CDR3 length is 14 residues. Germline loops: CDR1 KGHSH, CDR2 LQKENI. The CDR3 nucleotides read TGTGCCAGCGTTCAGGGGACTGGGGCCAACGTCCTGACTTTC. Its translation is CASVQGTGANVLTF. The full variable domain, completed using reference TRBV18 and TRBJ2-6, is NAGVMQNPRHLVRRRGQEARLRCSPMKGHSHVYWYRQLPEEGLKFMVYLQKENIIDESGMPKERFSAEFPKEGPSILRIQQVVRGDSAAYFCASVQGTGANVLTFGAGSRLTVL.

This clone has just a few counts. The rearrangement links TRBV7-2 to TRBJ1-1; no definite D call. The CDR3 contains 13 residues. Trimming shortened V by 5 bases and J by 0 bases, and 7 bases separated the two germline ends. Germline V lookup: CDR1 SGHTA, CDR2 FQGNSA. As DNA, the CDR3 is TGTGCCAGCAGCGCCAGTATGAACACTGAAGCTTTCTTT. This codes for CASSASMNTEAFF.

There are a few counts of this clone. The chain links TRBV19 to TRBJ1-1; 7 bases fit TRBD1. Germline-derived CDR1 and CDR2 are LNHDA and SQIVND (reference sequence). V lost 7 bases and J lost 3; bases outside the gene matches: 8. The CDR3 runs to 14 residues. The CDR3 is CASTRDSVYTEAFF. The CDR3 DNA sequence: TGTGCCAGTACCAGGGACAGTGTTTACACTGAAGCTTTCTTT.

This sequence joins TRBV7-6 and TRBJ2-2, with 7 bases fitting TRBD1. Germline V CDR1 and CDR2: SGHVS, FNYEAQ. Germline trimming cut 5 bases from V and 3 bases from J; bases unmatched to any gene: 6. The CDR3 has 15 amino acids. Written as DNA, the CDR3 is TGTGCCAGCAGCACACGACAGGGCTACACCGGGGAGCTGTTTTTT. This translates into CASSTRQGYTGELFF.

As DNA, the CDR3 is TGTGCCAGTAGACTGGAGGGACGAGGCTATGGCTACACCTTC. It yields the protein CASRLEGRGYGYTF. The V gene is TRBV19, the J gene TRBJ1-2; TRBD1 is a possible D gene (5 bases). The CDR3 loop spans 14 amino acids. V was shortened by 6 bases and J by 4 bases, with 15 bases between the two germline ends. Germline V gene lookup returns CDR1 LNHDA and CDR2 SQIVND (reference sequence).

This chain joins TRBV27 and TRBJ2-7, with 9 bases lining up with TRBD1. The CDR3 runs to 17 residues. J gave up 3 bases and V 4 bases, and 13 bases lay outside the gene matches. CDR1 MNHEY and CDR2 SMNVEV come from the germline V gene (reference sequence). This CDR3 is CASSSMGGTGTFYEQYF. CDR3 bases: TGTGCCAGCAGTTCAATGGGAGGGACAGGGACCTTCTACGAGCAGTACTTC.

The chain joins TRBV5-8 to TRBJ2-6; no reliable D call. V was pared by 1 base and J by 4 bases, with 6 bases between. The V gene's germline CDR1 is SGHTS and CDR2 YDEGEE. This CDR3 contains 14 residues. The CDR3 DNA reads TGTGCCAGCAGCTTGTGGGGAGGGGCCAACGTCCTGACTTTC. This gives the protein CASSLWGGANVLTF.

The V and J genes are TRBV20-1 and TRBJ2-1; D unresolved. There are 10 residues in the CDR3. Germline V gives CDR1 DFQATT, CDR2 SNEGSKA (reference sequence). The V and J ends lost 4 bases and 5 bases respectively, with 3 bases between them. This CDR3 reads CSAKNNEQFF. The CDR3 coding sequence is TGCAGTGCTAAGAACAATGAGCAGTTCTTC.

The rearrangement joins TRBV19 to TRBJ2-5; 9 nucleotides match TRBD2. The junction had 9 bases not matched to a gene; V was cut back by 3 bases and J by 4 bases. The germline V gene encodes CDR1 LNHDA and CDR2 SQIVND (reference sequence). The CDR3 spans 16 residues. The CDR3 spells CASSMGLAGPRETQYF. The CDR3 nucleotides are TGTGCCAGTAGTATGGGACTAGCTGGACCGAGAGAGACCCAGTACTTC.

This chain links TRBV30 with TRBJ2-7, with TRBD2 identical over 9 bases. The CDR3 loop spans 13 amino acids. The V gene's germline CDR1 is GTSNPN and CDR2 SVGIG (reference sequence). V lost 8 bases, J lost 6 bases, and 11 bases stayed unmatched. As DNA, the CDR3 is TGTGCCGGAGGCTCGCTAGCGGGATCCGAGCAGTACTTC. The encoded protein is CAGGSLAGSEQYF.

The chain links TRBV11-2 to TRBJ2-2; no reliable D call. V was shortened by 3 bases and J by 5 bases, with 10 bases between the two germline ends. Germline assignment: CDR1 SGHAT and CDR2 FQNNGV. The CDR3 runs to 14 residues. CDR3 residues: CASSLDRVTGELFF. Written as DNA, the CDR3 is TGTGCCAGCAGCTTGGACCGAGTTACCGGGGAGCTGTTTTTT.

CDR3 amino acids: CASSAGGQEHGYTF. CDR3 DNA: TGTGCCAGCAGTGCCGGTGGCCAGGAGCATGGCTACACCTTC. This chain links TRBV6-5 with TRBJ1-2; D unclear. Deletions cut 5 bases from V and 6 bases from J, with 16 bases between. The CDR3 covers 14 residues. Germline V lookup: CDR1 MNHEY, CDR2 SVGAGI.

This clone has more than one count but fewer than ten. The chain carries TRBV15 and TRBJ2-4; D might be TRBD2 (5 bases). Per germline, CDR1 LNHNV and CDR2 YYDKDF (reference sequence). CDR3 length equals 14 residues. The V end lost 6 bases, the J end lost 3 bases, and 12 bases lay between the germline ends. CDR3 coding DNA: TGTGCCACCAGGGTCGGAGGTGTCAAAAACATTCAGTACTTC. Translating it yields CATRVGGVKNIQYF.

This clone was seen only a few times. The V and J genes are TRBV6-6 and TRBJ1-2, with D uncertain. The V and J ends lost 3 bases and 8 bases respectively, with 10 bases between them. This CDR3 comprises 12 residues. Germline V lookup: CDR1 MNHNY, CDR2 SVGAGI (reference sequence). CDR3 region: CASSYLGRGYTF. Here the CDR3 DNA reads TGTGCCAGCAGTTATCTCGGCCGAGGCTACACCTTC.